The entry below gives a single T cell receptor (beta chain) sequence along with its context. Its antigen is unidentified. The data derive from a study of cytomegalovirus exposure and HLA in healthy donors. Study-level results: Reports indicated that the classifier achieved high specificity and sensitivity in diagnosing cytomegalovirus status.

The PCR was carried out with 60 Vbeta primers and 13 Jbeta primers. TCRdb keeps only in-frame clones here, not all; method: immunoSEQ multiplex PCR. Among tens of thousands of clones, 60% to 85% were seen once, and the ten largest hold 5.5%. This TCR came from a male donor in good health and CMV-seropositive. The sequenced material came from PBMCs.

CDR3 nucleotides: TGTGCCAGCAGCCTAGCGGGGGGAACCGTCCTTAGGGAGCAGTTCTTC. This codes for CASSLAGGTVLREQFF. V gene TRBV28 combines with J gene TRBJ2-1; 11 positions match TRBD2. With V trimmed by 6 bases and J by 10 bases, 14 bases remained unmatched. This CDR3 has 16 amino acids. Germline V gene lookup returns CDR1 MDHEN and CDR2 SYDVKM.